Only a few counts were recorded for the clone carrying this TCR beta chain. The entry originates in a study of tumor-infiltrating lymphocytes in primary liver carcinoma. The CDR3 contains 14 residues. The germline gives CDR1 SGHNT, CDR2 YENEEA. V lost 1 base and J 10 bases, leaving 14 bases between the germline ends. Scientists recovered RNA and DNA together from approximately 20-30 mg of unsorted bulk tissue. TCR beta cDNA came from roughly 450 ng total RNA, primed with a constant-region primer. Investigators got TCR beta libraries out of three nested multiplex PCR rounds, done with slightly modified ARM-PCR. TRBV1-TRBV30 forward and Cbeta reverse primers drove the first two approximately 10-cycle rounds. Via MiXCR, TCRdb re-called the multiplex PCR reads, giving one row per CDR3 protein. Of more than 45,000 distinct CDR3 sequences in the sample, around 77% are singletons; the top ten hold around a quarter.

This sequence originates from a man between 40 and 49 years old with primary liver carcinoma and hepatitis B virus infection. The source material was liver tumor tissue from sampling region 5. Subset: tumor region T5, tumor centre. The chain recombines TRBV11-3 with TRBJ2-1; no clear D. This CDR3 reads CASSLGVSSNEQFF. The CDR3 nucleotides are TGTGCCAGCAGCTTAGGCGTCTCAAGCAACGAGCAGTTCTTC.